This T cell receptor beta chain was profiled in a study of blood T cell repertoires in COVID-19. Study at large: PBMCs, B-cell-depleted T cells, or T cells were the source of the cDNA or gDNA that made up the material.

Original processing notes: The authors estimated nucleated cell counts from reference gene primer amplification. Sequencing was performed with immunoSEQ multiplex PCR; in TCRdb, only in-frame clones are kept and a portion is missing. V, J and clone size derive from that table, while D and trimming were established from the DNA sequence. The table includes about 460,000 clones, 75% to 90% detected once. Which cohort a participant joined came from the clinical history participants gave. Recovered status in Cohort 3 required two negative PCRs, clearance, or symptom resolution. V lost 0 bases, J lost 7 bases, and 3 bases stayed unmatched. Germline CDR1 is SGHRS and CDR2 is YFSETQ. CDR3 length equals 15 residues.

The rearrangement links TRBV5-1 to TRBJ2-1; TRBD2 matches at 11 bases. The sequence came from a woman aged 60-75 years who had recovered from COVID-19. The source material was PBMCs or T cells enriched from blood (not recorded which). DNA of the CDR3: TGCGCCAGCAGCTTGGATCTAGCGGGGGGAAATGAGCAGTTCTTC. Its protein is CASSLDLAGGNEQFF.